These 22 T cell receptor beta chains share one sample of origin, sequenced in a study of blood T cell repertoires in COVID-19. TCRdb's table, derived via immunoSEQ multiplex PCR, lists solely in-frame clones and lacks some. Altogether some 70,000 clones are present, about nine tenths being singletons, with the ten largest covering roughly 8.8%. The specimen sequenced was peripheral blood. Source of these receptors: a man aged 25-45 years with acute or convalescent COVID-19.

V is TRBV2 and J is TRBJ2-2, with 8 bases aligning to TRBD2. Germline V gene sequence: CDR1 SNHLY, CDR2 FYNNEI. The CDR3 is made up of 16 amino acids. V dropped 2 bases and J dropped 0; count of bases not matched to a gene: 2. The CDR3: CASSEWGLANTGELFF. The DNA for the CDR3 is TGTGCCAGCAGTGAATGGGGACTAGCGAACACCGGGGAGCTGTTTTTT.

The V call is TRBV4-2, the J call TRBJ2-2; the D gene is possibly TRBD1 (6 bases). CDR1 is LGHNA and CDR2 is YNFKEQ in the germline V gene. The CDR3 is made up of 13 amino acids. V shed 4 bases and J shed 8 bases, with 11 bases lying between them. The chain's CDR3 is CASSPTGQGELFF. DNA for the CDR3: TGTGCCAGCAGCCCCACCGGACAGGGGGAGCTGTTTTTT.

DNA of the CDR3: TGTGCCAGCGCTGCGGCGGGTTTAAACTATGGCTACACCTTC. It is translated as CASAAAGLNYGYTF. J is TRBJ1-2 and V is TRBV28; D is unresolved. V dropped 8 bases and J dropped 2 bases, with 15 bases sitting between them. Germline loops: CDR1 MDHEN, CDR2 SYDVKM. The length of the CDR3 is 14 residues.

V usage is TRBV6-1 and J usage is TRBJ2-5, with D possibly being TRBD2 (6 bases). Trimming took off 3 bases at V and 4 bases at J, with 12 bases between the two ends. Germline CDR1 MNHNS, CDR2 SASEGT. The CDR3 is made up of 14 amino acids. The DNA of the CDR3 is TGTGCCAGCAGTGATCGCCGAGCGGGAGAGACCCAGTACTTC. It specifies CASSDRRAGETQYF.

The genes are TRBV2 and TRBJ1-4; 10 bases line up with TRBD1. The V gene's germline CDR1 is SNHLY and CDR2 FYNNEI. Trimming took 3 bases from V and 4 from J; bases not matched to a gene: 8. The CDR3 runs to 17 residues. The CDR3 coding sequence is TGTGCCAGCAGTGACGTCGGGACAGGGGAAATTAATGAAAAACTGTTTTTT. This translates into CASSDVGTGEINEKLFF.

This chain connects TRBV7-8 to TRBJ2-7; 8 positions agree with TRBD2. The CDR3 runs 16 residues. From germline, CDR1 is SGHVS and CDR2 FQNEAQ. V lost 4 bases and J lost 1; bases outside the gene matches: 9. CDR3 nucleotides: TGTGCCAGCAGCTCCCAGAGCGGGAGCGGATCCTACGAGCAGTACTTC. It specifies CASSSQSGSGSYEQYF.

This clone came up a few times. V and J are TRBV20-1 and TRBJ2-1; 13 bases fit TRBD2. Germline V CDR1 and CDR2: DFQATT, SNEGSKA (reference sequence). V lost 3 bases to trimming and J lost 13 bases; unmatched junction nucleotides: 6. The CDR3 has 13 amino acids. The CDR3 region is CSASFGTSGNQFF. The CDR3 DNA reads TGCAGTGCTAGTTTCGGGACTAGCGGGAATCAGTTCTTC.

This rearrangement joins TRBV6-5 to TRBJ1-1, with D possibly TRBD1 on 5 matching bases. CDR1 MNHEY and CDR2 SVGAGI come from the germline V gene. The V end lost 7 bases, the J end lost 9 bases, and 24 bases lay between the germline ends. CDR3 length: 15 residues. In DNA, the CDR3 is TGTGCCAGCACCCCACGGGGGATCAGGGCAGGAAAAGCTTTCTTT. Translation: CASTPRGIRAGKAFF.

CDR3 DNA sequence: TGTGCCTGCCCCGGGGCGGGGGGTCAGCCCCAGCATTTT. Translation: CACPGAGGQPQHF. This sequence joins TRBV28 and TRBJ1-5; the D gene is possibly TRBD1 (5 bases). Germline-derived CDR1 and CDR2 are MDHEN and SYDVKM. Trimming cost V 11 bases and J 6 bases, with 17 bases left between them. The CDR3 is 13 residues long. The complete variable domain, with remaining parts taken from reference TRBV28 and TRBJ1-5, reads DVKVTQSSRYLVKRTGEKVFLECVQDMDHENMFWYRQDPGLGLRLIYFSYDVKMKEKGDIPEGYSVSREKKERFSLILESASTNQTSMYLCACPGAGGQPQHFGDGTRLSIL.

Here the CDR3 reads CASGPGQGSDTQYF. The CDR3 coding sequence is TGTGCCAGCGGACCGGGACAGGGATCAGATACGCAGTATTTT. This chain connects TRBV28 to TRBJ2-3, with 9 bases that match TRBD1. With 8 bases clipped from V and 4 bases from J, the junction kept 7 bases outside the gene matches. This CDR3 is built from 14 residues. Per germline, CDR1 MDHEN and CDR2 SYDVKM.

The gene calls are TRBV5-4 and TRBJ2-1; 11 bases fit TRBD2. With 6 bases clipped from V and 8 bases from J, the junction kept 7 bases outside the gene matches. This CDR3 comprises 14 residues. CDR1 is SGHNT and CDR2 is YYREEE in the germline V gene (reference sequence). The CDR3 loop is CASKGTSGAHEQFF. CDR3 nucleotide sequence: TGTGCCAGCAAAGGGACTAGCGGAGCCCATGAGCAGTTCTTC.

The V gene is TRBV27, the J gene TRBJ2-2; TRBD2 matches at 10 bases. The CDR3 runs 16 residues. V was pared by 6 bases and J by 1 base, with 5 bases of the junction left unmatched. Germline CDR1 reads MNHEY; CDR2 reads SMNVEV (reference sequence). CDR3 in amino acids: CASSRLAGVNTGELFF. CDR3 coding DNA: TGTGCCAGCAGCCGGCTAGCGGGAGTGAACACCGGGGAGCTGTTTTTT.

This rearrangement joins TRBV21-1 to TRBJ2-5; the D call in the table, TRBD2, was not verified against the DNA. TRBV21-1 is reported as a pseudogene. CDR3 length: 14 residues. The CDR3 here is CASTSRVGRQTQYF. The CDR3 DNA is TGTGCCAGCACCTCACGTGTAGGGAGGCAGACCCAGTACTTC.

This chain links TRBV28 with TRBJ1-4; the match to TRBD1 covers 8 bases. Germline CDR1 MDHEN, CDR2 SYDVKM. There are 16 residues in the CDR3. With V trimmed by 6 bases and J by 6 bases, 12 bases remained unmatched. The CDR3 nucleotides are TGTGCCAGCAGCGACAGGGGAGCTGATCAATATGAAAAACTGTTTTTT. Translated, it gives CASSDRGADQYEKLFF.

This clone was picked up many times. This chain links TRBV29-1 with TRBJ2-5, with D possibly TRBD1 on 6 matching bases. The V gene's germline CDR1 is SQVTM and CDR2 ANQGSEA. CDR3 length: 13 residues. The V end lost 7 bases, the J end lost 2 bases, and 14 bases lay between the germline ends. The CDR3 region is CSGLGQGQETQYF. The CDR3 coding sequence is TGCAGCGGCCTGGGGCAGGGGCAAGAGACCCAGTACTTC.

The V gene is TRBV5-6, the J gene TRBJ1-4, with D uncertain. V was clipped by 1 base and J by 6 bases, with 10 bases between them. CDR1 is SGHDT, CDR2 YYEEEE, per germline. The CDR3 covers 14 residues. DNA of the CDR3: TGTGCCAGCAGCTTGAATAGGCGGCATGAAAAACTGTTTTTT. Translating gives CASSLNRRHEKLFF.

CDR3 region: CAIRDWGVSNSPLHF. As DNA, the CDR3 is TGTGCCATCAGGGACTGGGGGGTGTCTAATTCACCCCTCCACTTT. The chain joins TRBV10-3 to TRBJ1-6, with D possibly matching TRBD1 (5 bases). Germline values: CDR1 ENHRY, CDR2 SYGVKD. The V end was cut by 6 bases, the J end by 6 bases, with 15 bases between. The CDR3 is made up of 15 amino acids.

The DNA of the CDR3 is TGTGCCAGCAGCCCGGAGCCGAAAAACATTCAGTACTTC. It codes for CASSPEPKNIQYF. The rearrangement uses TRBV12-3 or TRBV12-4 and TRBJ2-4; unclear D gene. The CDR3 spans 13 residues. V lost 6 bases to trimming and J lost 4 bases, with 10 bases between them.

The chain carries TRBV28 and TRBJ1-4, with D maybe TRBD1 (5 bases). There are 14 residues in the CDR3. Looked up from germline, CDR1 is MDHEN and CDR2 is SYDVKM. V was shortened by 8 bases and J by 7 bases, with 17 bases between the two germline ends. This chain's CDR3 is CASGDPGGVEKLFF. The CDR3 DNA is TGTGCCAGCGGGGACCCGGGGGGAGTTGAAAAACTGTTTTTT.

The rearrangement uses TRBV11-1 and TRBJ2-5; 8 bases map to TRBD2. Unmatched junction bases numbered 5, after V lost 5 bases and J lost 6 bases. In germline, CDR1 is SGHAT, CDR2 FQDESV (reference sequence). The CDR3 totals 13 residues. The CDR3 DNA reads as TGTGCCAGCAGCACGGGAGGGCCGAAGACCCAGTACTTC. As protein: CASSTGGPKTQYF.

The J gene is TRBJ2-1, the V gene TRBV15; D possibly corresponds to TRBD1 (5 bases). Trimming took off 5 bases at V and 5 bases at J, with 10 bases between the two ends. The CDR3 spans 13 residues. CDR1 and CDR2 (germline): LNHNV, YYDKDF (reference sequence). The CDR3 reads CATSPHRNNEQFF. For the CDR3, the DNA is TGTGCCACCAGCCCACACAGGAACAATGAGCAGTTCTTC.

V usage is TRBV28 and J usage is TRBJ1-2, with a possible D match to TRBD1 (6 bases). V was trimmed by 8 bases and J by 5 bases, leaving 9 bases between them. Germline CDR1 MDHEN, CDR2 SYDVKM. The CDR3 sequence is 11 residues long. CDR3 nucleotides: TGTGCCAGCTCAACAGGGTATGGCTACACCTTC. It translates to CASSTGYGYTF.